This is a list of T cell receptor beta chains from one sample in a study of cytotoxic CD8 clonotypes in ibrutinib-treated CLL. Data came from immunoSEQ multiplex PCR; TCRdb stores just in-frame clones and leaves some out. Here the sample spans tens of thousands of clones, about two thirds being singletons. The sequenced sample was PBMCs, obtained at disease progression, from a patient treated with ibrutinib. These receptor sequences come from a human donor with chronic lymphocytic leukemia. CDR3s include the opening cysteine and the closing phenylalanine or tryptophan. D genes are given only for firm matches.

v_call d_call cdr3_aa
TRBV5-4 NA CASSLGAGRNSPLHF
TRBV28 TRBD1 CASSLLQGERGYGYTF
TRBV6-5 NA CASRRESRGTYEQYF
TRBV7-9 NA CASSPATPFIGELFF
TRBV7-8 NA CASSEWGTGELFF
TRBV2 TRBD1 CASSVGDRQHF
TRBV6-5 NA CASSYPRGPTNYGYTF
TRBV9 TRBD1 CASSPLPGQGVVNFF
TRBV27 TRBD1 CASRQGGNYGYTF
TRBV6-5 NA CASSYRRTANYGYTF
TRBV5-1 TRBD1 CASSPGQGTDTQYF
TRBV11-2 TRBD1 CASSLVQGAILDEQFF
TRBV6-5 NA CASSKGYNEQFF
TRBV11-1 NA CASSSEVEETQYF
TRBV11-2 TRBD2 CASRRGAGGKDNEQFF
TRBV27 NA CASSFSLRTASYNEQFF
TRBV11-2 NA CASSPGRDYGYTF
TRBV19 NA CASSLGQQNSPLHF
TRBV6-1 NA CASSIGTPNYGYTF
TRBV7-2 TRBD1 CASSPQPTGAGNTIYF
TRBV19 NA CASRRDGSSYNSPLHF
TRBV5-1 NA CASSLDGVNTEAFF
TRBV28 TRBD1 CASIPGGKSQPQHF
TRBV5-4 TRBD1 CASSSRTGGGNTEAFF
TRBV5-1 NA CASQNLQVTGELFF
TRBV7-6 NA CASSLDPRAQAFF
TRBV6-1 NA CASSEDNYGYTF
TRBV5-5 NA CASIQEANPSTDTQYF
TRBV5-4 NA CASSSTGSPQETQYF
TRBV6-6 TRBD1 CASENRGNNSPLHF
TRBV5-1 NA CASSLNIQNSPLHF
TRBV7-9 NA CASSLTGDTEAFF
TRBV11-2 NA CASSLGGDEQFF
TRBV5-4 NA CASSLRTGAGSDTQYF
TRBV5-1 NA CASSPSSDSTYGYTF
TRBV21-1 NA CASSSLGEGEQPQHF
TRBV5-1 TRBD1 CASSPSPGTGIGTEAFF
TRBV14 NA CASSRISGNTIYF
TRBV2 TRBD1 CASSPGQGGDTEAFF
TRBV6-6 NA CASSYGGATDTQYF
TRBV10-3 NA CAISVQGLNNSPLHF
TRBV6-5 NA CASSYSGKNTEAFF
TRBV5-1 NA CASSLAGPLYGNTIYF
TRBV6-1 NA CASSLGATNEKLFF
TRBV6-5 NA CATLPDTKLYGYTF
TRBV6-1 NA CASSEGRGADTQYF
TRBV7-9 TRBD2 CASSRRLAGAGETQYF
TRBV2 TRBD1 CASLRGQNYGYTF
TRBV5-8 NA CASSLGSRPNTEAFF
TRBV7-9 NA CASSLDGSDTQYF
TRBV6-5 NA CASSLGLLNGYTF
TRBV6-1 TRBD1 CASSVQGVGEQYF
TRBV5-6 TRBD2 CASSFLGGREQYF
TRBV27 NA CASSSGRDINTEAFF